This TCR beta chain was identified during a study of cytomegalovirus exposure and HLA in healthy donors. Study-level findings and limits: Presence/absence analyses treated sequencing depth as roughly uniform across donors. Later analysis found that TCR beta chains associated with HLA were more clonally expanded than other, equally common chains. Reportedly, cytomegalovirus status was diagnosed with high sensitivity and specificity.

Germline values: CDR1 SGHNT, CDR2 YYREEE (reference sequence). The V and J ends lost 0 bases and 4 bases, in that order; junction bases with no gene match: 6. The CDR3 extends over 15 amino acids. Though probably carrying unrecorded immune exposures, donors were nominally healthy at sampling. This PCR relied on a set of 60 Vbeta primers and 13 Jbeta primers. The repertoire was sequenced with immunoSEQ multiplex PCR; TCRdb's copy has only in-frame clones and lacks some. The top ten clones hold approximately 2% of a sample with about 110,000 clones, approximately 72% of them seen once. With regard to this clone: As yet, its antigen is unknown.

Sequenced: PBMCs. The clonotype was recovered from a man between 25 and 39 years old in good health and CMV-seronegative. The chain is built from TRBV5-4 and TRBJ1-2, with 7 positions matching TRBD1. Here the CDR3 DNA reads TGTGCCAGCAGCTTGGCGCCCGGGACAGTCTATGGCTACACCTTC. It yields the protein CASSLAPGTVYGYTF.